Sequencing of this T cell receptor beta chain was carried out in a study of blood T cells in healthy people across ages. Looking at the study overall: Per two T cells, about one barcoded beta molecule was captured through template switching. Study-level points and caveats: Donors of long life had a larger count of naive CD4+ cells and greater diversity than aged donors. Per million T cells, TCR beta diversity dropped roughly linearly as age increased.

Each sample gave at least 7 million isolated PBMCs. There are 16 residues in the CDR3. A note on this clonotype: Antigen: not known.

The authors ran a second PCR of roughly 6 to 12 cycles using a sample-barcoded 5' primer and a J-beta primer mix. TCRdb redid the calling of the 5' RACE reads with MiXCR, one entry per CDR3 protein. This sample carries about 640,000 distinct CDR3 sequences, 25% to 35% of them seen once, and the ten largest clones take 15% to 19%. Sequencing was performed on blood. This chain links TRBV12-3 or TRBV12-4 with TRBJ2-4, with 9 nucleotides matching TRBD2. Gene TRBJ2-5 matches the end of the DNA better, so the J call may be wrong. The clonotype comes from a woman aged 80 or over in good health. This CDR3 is CASSSGRLAGQETQYF. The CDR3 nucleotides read TGTGCCAGCAGTTCCGGCCGCCTAGCGGGGCAAGAGACCCAGTACTTC.